These 19 T cell receptor beta chains originate from one sample sequenced in a study of blood T cell repertoires in COVID-19. The table came from immunoSEQ multiplex PCR; TCRdb's copy has only in-frame clones and leaves some out. The table lists about 370,000 clones, around nine tenths of them singletons. The specimen sequenced was PBMCs or T cells enriched from blood (not recorded which). These receptors were collected from a woman aged 25 to 39 who had recovered from COVID-19.

The chain is built from TRBV7-9 and TRBJ2-7, with 9 positions matching TRBD2. The V gene's germline CDR1 is SEHNR and CDR2 FQNEAQ (reference sequence). V lost 5 bases, J lost 0 bases, and 8 bases stayed unmatched. The length of the CDR3 is 16 residues. The CDR3 is CASSPLLAGSSYEQYF. The CDR3 nucleotides are TGTGCCAGCAGCCCTCTGCTAGCGGGAAGCTCCTACGAGCAGTACTTC.

This clone occurred a few times. The chain uses TRBV9 and TRBJ1-4; D might be TRBD1 (6 bases). CDR1 is SGDLS, CDR2 YYNGEE, per germline. This CDR3 is built from 12 residues. Between the trimmed V and J ends, which lost 3 bases and 12 bases, there was a span of 12 bases. Written as DNA, the CDR3 is TGTGCCAGCAGCGCTACAGGGTTGGAACTGTTTTTT. Translation: CASSATGLELFF.

The rearrangement uses TRBV11-2 and TRBJ2-7; 10 positions match TRBD2. The ends lost 0 bases at V and 5 bases at J; junction bases unmatched: 4. Germline V gene data show CDR1 as SGHAT and CDR2 as FQNNGV. CDR3 size: 15 residues. The CDR3 here is CASSLDRLAGNEQYF. Written as DNA, the CDR3 is TGTGCCAGCAGCTTAGATCGACTAGCGGGTAACGAGCAGTACTTC.

This chain links TRBV6-5 with TRBJ1-1, with D tentatively TRBD1 (6 bases). The germline gives CDR1 MNHEY, CDR2 SVGAGI. This CDR3 has 14 amino acids. V lost 7 bases and J lost 4, with 16 bases in between. CDR3 protein: CASTEGGGSTEAFF. As DNA, the CDR3 is TGTGCCAGCACCGAGGGGGGCGGGAGCACTGAAGCTTTCTTT.

This sequence joins TRBV11-2 and TRBJ2-7; TRBD2 matches at 12 bases. Germline CDR1 is SGHAT and CDR2 is FQNNGV. V shed 2 bases and J 4 bases; nucleotides not matched to a gene: 3. The CDR3 extends over 15 amino acids. CDR3 region: CASSLLAGGLYEQYF. Here the CDR3 DNA reads TGTGCCAGCAGCTTACTAGCGGGGGGGCTTTACGAGCAGTACTTC.

This CDR3 reads CASSPGQDTSYEQYF. CDR3 nucleotide sequence: TGTGCCAGCAGCCCGGGACAGGACACATCCTACGAGCAGTACTTC. V and J are TRBV7-6 and TRBJ2-7; 8 bases map to TRBD1. This CDR3 spans 15 amino acids. Germline V gene sequence: CDR1 SGHVS, CDR2 FNYEAQ. J gave up 1 base and V 5 bases, and 7 bases lay outside the gene matches.

The V and J genes are TRBV3-1 (or the pseudogene TRBV3-2) and TRBJ2-7, with 9 bases aligning to TRBD1. The CDR3 loop spans 14 amino acids. Germline assignment: CDR1 LGHDT and CDR2 YNNKEL (reference sequence). The V gene end was trimmed by 5 bases and the J gene end by 1 base; junction bases not matched to a gene: 3. This chain's CDR3 is CASSGQGWSYEQYF. The CDR3, as DNA: TGTGCCAGCAGCGGACAGGGGTGGTCCTACGAGCAGTACTTC.

The J gene is TRBJ1-1, the V gene TRBV4-3; the D is unclear. The V gene's germline CDR1 is LGHNA and CDR2 YSLEER. This CDR3 is built from 15 residues. V shed 1 base and J shed 4 bases, with 13 bases lying between them. The chain's CDR3 is CASSQVSSGGTEAFF. In DNA form, the CDR3 reads TGCGCCAGCAGCCAAGTAAGTTCCGGAGGCACTGAAGCTTTCTTT.

CDR3: CASSFIGTVTDTQYF. DNA for the CDR3: TGTGCCAGCAGTTTCATAGGGACTGTCACAGATACGCAGTATTTT. The chain has TRBV28 and TRBJ2-3, with a possible D match to TRBD2 (6 bases). V lost 3 bases and J 2 bases, leaving 12 bases between the germline ends. Germline lookup yields CDR1 MDHEN and CDR2 SYDVKM. This CDR3 region has 15 residues. Full variable domain (rest looked up from reference TRBV28 and TRBJ2-3): DVKVTQSSRYLVKRTGEKVFLECVQDMDHENMFWYRQDPGLGLRLIYFSYDVKMKEKGDIPEGYSVSREKKERFSLILESASTNQTSMYLCASSFIGTVTDTQYFGPGTRLTVL.

The V and J genes are TRBV19 and TRBJ2-1; maybe TRBD2 (6 bases). V was clipped by 5 bases and J by 3 bases, with 17 bases between them. The CDR3 covers 16 residues. Germline V gene data show CDR1 as LNHDA and CDR2 as SQIVND (reference sequence). The CDR3 bases are TGTGCCAGTAGTGGGGGAACCGTGGACTACTACAATGAGCAGTTCTTC. Its translation is CASSGGTVDYYNEQFF.

V and J are TRBV4-3 and TRBJ2-3; D is possibly TRBD1 (6 bases). Trimming took 3 bases from V and 1 from J, leaving 14 bases between them. Germline V CDR1 and CDR2: LGHNA, YSLEER. This CDR3 contains 16 residues. CDR3 region: CASSHQGAGGTDTQYF. CDR3 bases: TGCGCCAGCAGCCACCAAGGCGCAGGGGGCACAGATACGCAGTATTTT.

The chain recombines TRBV27 with TRBJ1-2; a possible D gene is TRBD1 (6 bases). Looked up from germline, CDR1 is MNHEY and CDR2 is SMNVEV (reference sequence). The CDR3 is 17 amino acids. The germline V and J ends were trimmed by 5 bases and 5 bases, with 24 bases remaining between them. The CDR3 nucleotides read TGTGCCAGCAGTACCACGAGGACAGTAGTCGGAGGTTATGGCTACACCTTC. Translation: CASSTTRTVVGGYGYTF.

This chain joins TRBV7-3 and TRBJ2-2; 8 bases are a match to TRBD1. The CDR3 sequence is 13 residues long. The germline V gene has CDR1 SGHTA and CDR2 FQGTGA. V shed 10 bases, J shed 5 bases, and the junction held 6 bases outside the gene matches. Here the CDR3 reads CATGQGGTGELFF. CDR3 nucleotide sequence: TGTGCCACCGGACAGGGTGGGACCGGGGAGCTGTTTTTT.

The chain uses TRBV7-2 and TRBJ1-2; TRBD1 matches 9 bases. This CDR3 has 15 amino acids. Trimming took 4 bases from V and 6 from J; bases not matched to a gene: 9. Germline V gives CDR1 SGHTA, CDR2 FQGNSA. The CDR3 is CASSYIRDRVNGYTF. DNA for the CDR3: TGTGCCAGCAGCTATATCAGGGACAGGGTGAATGGCTACACCTTC. Full variable domain (rest looked up from reference TRBV7-2 and TRBJ1-2): GAGVSQSPSNKVTEKGKDVELRCDPISGHTALYWYRQSLGQGLEFLIYFQGNSAPDKSGLPSDRFSAERTGGSVSTLTIQRTQQEDSAVYLCASSYIRDRVNGYTFGSGTRLTVV.

V and J are TRBV27 and TRBJ2-1, with TRBD2 matching 8 bases. CDR3 length: 16 residues. V shed 8 bases and J 5 bases; nucleotides not matched to a gene: 14. Per the germline V gene, CDR1 is MNHEY and CDR2 is SMNVEV (reference sequence). CDR3 residues: CASCGLARKGDNEQFF. The CDR3 region has the DNA TGTGCCAGCTGTGGACTAGCCAGAAAAGGGGACAATGAGCAGTTCTTC.

This sequence joins TRBV7-9 and TRBJ2-7, with D perhaps matching TRBD2 (6 bases). Germline V lookup: CDR1 SEHNR, CDR2 FQNEAQ (reference sequence). V lost 2 bases, J lost 3 bases, and 8 bases lay in between. The CDR3 sequence is 13 residues long. Here the CDR3 DNA reads TGTGCCAGCAGCTTACCGGGACTCTACGAGCAGTACTTC. Translating gives CASSLPGLYEQYF.

J is TRBJ1-1 and V is TRBV27, with D possibly TRBD1 on 6 matching bases. Trimming took off 1 base at V and 3 bases at J, with 9 bases between the two ends. The germline V gene encodes CDR1 MNHEY and CDR2 SMNVEV (reference sequence). This CDR3 region has 14 residues. CDR3 coding DNA: TGTGCCAGCAGTTTATATGCAGGGGACACTGAAGCTTTCTTT. This sequence encodes CASSLYAGDTEAFF.

V and J are TRBV3-1 (or the pseudogene TRBV3-2) and TRBJ2-3, with TRBD2 matching 11 bases. V was pared by 1 base and J by 6 bases, with 3 bases of the junction left unmatched. CDR1 and CDR2 from the germline V gene are LGHDT and YNNKEL (reference sequence). This CDR3 region has 15 residues. The CDR3 here is CASSQGTSGRDTQYF. The CDR3 DNA reads TGTGCCAGCAGCCAAGGGACTAGCGGGCGGGATACGCAGTATTTT.

This clone has only one observation. The chain's CDR3 is CASQQGLQETQYF. CDR3 DNA sequence: TGTGCCAGCCAACAGGGGCTCCAGGAGACCCAGTACTTC. The gene calls are TRBV2 and TRBJ2-5, with 7 bases identical to TRBD1. There are 13 residues in the CDR3. The V gene's germline CDR1 is SNHLY and CDR2 FYNNEI. Trimming cost V 8 bases and J 5 bases; bases outside gene matches: 8.